This T cell receptor (beta chain) originates from a study of CD8+ T cells in alopecia areata (dated by TCRdb to the late 2010s). Study-wide context: Treated patients were enrolled in an open-label pilot trial of oral tofacitinib at 5 to 10 mg twice daily for moderate-to-severe alopecia areata. Biopsies were taken from tofacitinib-treated patients at baseline and at 4 and 24 weeks of treatment, and a later scalp biopsy was taken in several of the tofacitinib-treated patients. Human TCRbeta sequencing covered scalp tissue and sorted CD4+ and CD8+ peripheral blood T cells from patchy and totalis/universalis alopecia areata patients and healthy controls. immunoSEQ multiplex PCR using 35 Vbeta forward primers and 13 Jbeta reverse primers was used to amplify TCRbeta CDR3 regions. Scalp clonality was compared among normal scalp (n=4), patchy alopecia areata scalp (n=8), and alopecia totalis/universalis scalp (n=8). RNA was extracted with the PAXgene miRNA kit for fixed scalp, the miRNeasy kit for PBMCs, and the RNeasy kit for mouse skin. The SALT score, which quantifies the percentage of affected scalp surface area, was used to measure disease severity in treated patients. High-throughput TCRbeta sequencing was used to examine T cell clonal expansion in alopecia areata in both the C3H/HeJ mouse model and human patients. Patients received tofacitinib for 6 to 18 months and were then followed off drug for 6 months to check for delayed response and recurrence.

For this clone: Its antigen has not been determined. Per-nucleotide qualities are absent, and no much larger clonotype sits a single base away.

The study at large found these results: With tofacitinib, both scalp clonality and the number of expanded CD8+ clones among the top 100 scalp clones went down significantly. Because the treated cohort was small and had just a single nonresponder, larger studies are needed to establish links between baseline CD8+ expansion and response. TCR sequences shared between patients were less clear than in mice, possibly partly because of HLA diversity in the patient population. Compared with normal scalp, lesional scalp had higher clonality and more expanded CD8+ clones, particularly in alopecia totalis/universalis, a pattern that suggests antigenic drive. During tofacitinib treatment, many expanded lesional clones remained in scalp and blood, and this persistence may partly explain relapse after treatment is stopped. Unlike mouse skin, where gammadelta T cells dominate, normal human skin contains resident alphabeta T cells that get sequenced too, which complicates analysis of the scalp TCR repertoire.

The time point label here, explained by the study, means: roughly 27 days on oral tofacitinib. The sample's treatment or condition label, in plain terms: oral pan-JAK inhibitor, 5-10 mg twice daily. From alopecia areata patients, peripheral blood was collected along with lesional scalp punch biopsies. PBMCs were separated by density centrifugation and stained for CD3, CD4 and CD8, after which CD4+ and CD8+ T cells were sorted on a FACSAria. Measured from the cysteine to the phenylalanine, the CDR3 is 14 residues long. Only the CDR3 region is kept as DNA, spanning 42 bases read in frame from base 1. The V and J ends are trimmed by 4 bases and 7 bases, leaving 14 bases between them. Based on the germline V gene, the CDR1 and CDR2 sequences are SGHRS and YFSETQ. Library prep was done by the immunoSEQ multiplex PCR assay. To provide template for TCR sequencing, every sample had RNA extracted and reverse transcribed into cDNA. SuperScript III was used to make first-strand cDNA, primed with a 2:1 mix of oligo-dT and random hexamers. A synthetic immune receptor repertoire was used to measure amplification bias, and any remaining bias was corrected computationally. The paper's data handling went like this. Raw reads were preprocessed to remove errors, and CDR3 was defined according to IMGT conventions as the region from the conserved cysteine to phenylalanine. Clonality was computed as 1 minus the Shannon entropy, with the entropy normalized by log2 of the number of productive unique TCRs. Whether each scalp clone was CD4 or CD8 was inferred by checking scalp TCRbeta sequences against the CD4 and CD8 repertoires from sorted blood. TCRdb retrieved this table from immuneACCESS and kept in-frame rearrangements only. Not all clones are present; in checked studies, unresolved V genes account for under half, and no reason is known for the remainder. V, J and clone size are those of that table, while D and trimming were read from the DNA. The sample profile shows about 190,000 clones; more than 55% of them were found once. The top ten clones comprise 0.65% to 0.7% of the sample.

Recombination linked TRBV5-1 to TRBJ1-4; the D gene assignment is ambiguous. The sample in question was CD4+ T cells sorted from blood, obtained at week 4, from a patient treated with tofacitinib. The sequence was collected from a human donor with alopecia areata. The DNA sequence is as follows: TGCGCCAGCAGCCTCCGAAGGGAATCTGAAAAACTGTTTTTT. Translated, this gives CASSLRRESEKLFF.